This T cell receptor beta chain emerged from a study of control samples from healthy donors and cancer patients. V gave up 7 bases and J gave up 5 bases, with 20 bases separating them. This CDR3 region has 15 residues. Germline V gene lookup returns CDR1 MNHEY and CDR2 SVGAGI. The data were produced by immunoSEQ multiplex PCR, yet TCRdb's version contains in-frame clones alone and is incomplete. The sample contains some 120,000 clones, 75% to 90% of which appear only once. The sample consisted of PBMCs. The clonotype comes from a woman in her fifties or sixties with colorectal cancer. This chain joins TRBV6-5 and TRBJ1-2, with D possibly matching TRBD1 (5 bases). DNA of the CDR3: TGTGCCAGCACCCTGGGGGGGTTCGGGGATTATGGCTACACCTTC. It specifies CASTLGGFGDYGYTF.